Here is one T cell receptor beta chain with its context. It has no known antigen specificity. It has no much larger one-base neighbor in the sample; base qualities were not kept. The CDR3 numbers 12 residues from cysteine through phenylalanine. Only the CDR3 portion is preserved as DNA: 36 bases, with reading frame beginning at the first base. CDR1 and CDR2, looked up from the germline V gene, are SGHDT and YYEEEE. V is trimmed back by 2 bases and J by 9 bases, and the junction contains 2 bases that no gene match accounts for. One collaborating source in Seattle enrolled patients during active infection and followed them longitudinally through the course of disease. Whole blood was collected in K2EDTA tubes by collaborating institutions according to the institutions' own protocols. For TCRbeta analysis, collaborators shipped samples as frozen whole blood, isolated PBMCs, or DNA extracted from either of those sample types.

TCRbeta CDR3 regions were amplified from genomic DNA using the immunoSEQ Assay, a bias-controlled multiplex PCR. The study's own analysis went as follows. The number of nucleated cells in each sample was estimated by amplification of reference gene primers within the assay. To quantify the absolute abundance of each unique TCRbeta CDR3 rearrangement, sequence reads were collapsed and filtered. For each sample, productive Simpson clonality was calculated by taking the square root of Simpson's diversity index across productive rearrangements. TCRdb stores this immuneACCESS table with in-frame sequences only. Part of the clones is absent; in the studies checked, under half of the shortfall reflects unresolved V genes, and no reason is known for the rest. Clone size and the V and J calls come from that table; the DNA yielded D and trimming. The sample profile shows approximately 170,000 clones; about nine tenths of them were found once. The ten largest clones take up about 4.9% of the sample.

The sample originates from a study of blood T cell repertoires in COVID-19 (dated by TCRdb to between 2020 and 2021). Study-wide context: Samples covering the acute and convalescent phases of COVID-19 were provided by collaborators in the United States, Italy and Spain. The prospective study material was composed of cDNA or gDNA derived from T cells, B-cell-depleted T cells, or PBMCs. The dataset comprised deeply sampled blood TCRbeta repertoires from subjects exposed to, actively infected with, or recovered from COVID-19. A freely available public database, intended as a resource for researchers studying the immune response to SARS-CoV-2, is where the repertoires were released. The samples were drawn from the first 160 participants of the ongoing ImmuneRACE study and from 950 to 1,500 subjects provided by 6 global collaborators. Nearly every sample came with metadata listing a de-identified subject ID, COVID-19 status, age in years and sex. HLA class I and class II types, where available, came from metadata supplied by the sample provider rather than from assay-based typing.

Broad study findings and their caveats: How much clinical and demographic metadata was included differed by source and by participant, and the metadata was provided uncurated.

Sequencing was done on a sample of peripheral blood. The receptor comes from a man between 18 and 29 years old with COVID-19, enrolled during active disease. This chain is built from TRBV5-6 and TRBJ2-4; the junction holds 7 bases that match TRBD1. CDR3 loop: CASSLQGSIQYF. The nucleotide sequence is TGTGCCAGCAGCTTACAGGGGAGCATTCAGTACTTC.